A single sample gave rise to the 27 T cell receptor beta chains below, sequenced in a study of blood T cells in healthy people across ages (dated by TCRdb to about 2015). Library generation was performed with 5' RACE. Reads for this sample came from an Illumina HiSeq 2500. A second PCR of about 6 to 11 cycles was run with a J-beta primer mix and a sample-barcoded 5' primer. Through fastp at Q25 and MiXCR, TCRdb rebuilt clones from the public reads, retaining in-frame beta chains. CDR3 protein sequences are deduplicated, and each keeps its most common genes and DNA. For this sample the table gives more than 1.4 million distinct CDR3 sequences, of which 42% were detected only once. 7% to 9.5% of the sample comes from the top ten. The sequenced material came from blood. All receptors come from a woman under 30 in good health.

This clonotype appeared once. The genes are TRBV11-2 and TRBJ2-3, with D uncertain. There are 16 residues in the CDR3. Germline V gene data show CDR1 as SGHAT and CDR2 as FQNNGV. V dropped 3 bases and J dropped 2 bases, with 15 bases sitting between them. DNA for the CDR3: TGTGCCAGCAGCTTTTCCCGTCTAACTTCCACAGATACGCAGTATTTT. Protein: CASSFSRLTSTDTQYF.

The J gene is TRBJ2-1, the V gene TRBV11-2, with 9 bases aligning to TRBD1. This CDR3 is 15 amino acids long. V lost 4 bases to trimming and J lost 5 bases; unmatched junction nucleotides: 6. Germline assignment: CDR1 SGHAT and CDR2 FQNNGV. CDR3 nucleotide sequence: TGTGCCAGCAGCTCCTCGGACAGGGGTGACAATGAGCAGTTCTTC. This codes for CASSSSDRGDNEQFF.

CDR3 amino acids: CSVEDAGREETQFF. The CDR3 DNA sequence: TGCAGCGTTGAAGATGCGGGCAGAGAAGAGACCCAGTTCTTC. The genes are TRBV29-1 and TRBJ2-1; D may be TRBD2 (5 bases). This CDR3 comprises 14 residues. Germline values: CDR1 SQVTM, CDR2 ANQGSEA. V was trimmed by 0 bases and J by 13 bases, leaving 19 bases between them.

J is TRBJ1-2 and V is TRBV7-9; D unresolved. CDR3 length: 14 residues. Germline V gene lookup returns CDR1 SEHNR and CDR2 FQNEAQ (reference sequence). The V end lost 7 bases, the J end lost 8 bases, and 20 bases lay between the germline ends. The CDR3 loop is CASKNGNVKMGYTF. In nucleotides, the CDR3 is TGTGCCAGCAAGAACGGGAATGTCAAGATGGGCTACACCTTC.

This chain connects TRBV6-2 or TRBV6-3 to TRBJ2-2; D is uncertain. In germline, CDR1 is MNHEY, CDR2 SVGEGT. The CDR3 has 15 residues. V was shortened by 0 bases and J by 0 bases, with 5 bases between the two germline ends. CDR3 DNA: TGTGCCAGCAGTTACTCGCTAGCGAACACCGGGGAGCTGTTTTTT. Translated, it gives CASSYSLANTGELFF.

The chain links TRBV25-1 to TRBJ1-1; possibly TRBD1 for D (6 bases). The CDR3 is 17 residues long. Germline assignment: CDR1 MGHDK and CDR2 SYGVNS. V was shortened by 0 bases and J by 1 base, with 15 bases between the two germline ends. The CDR3 sequence is CASSEYMGGGQNTEAFF. For the CDR3, the DNA is TGTGCCAGCAGTGAATATATGGGGGGGGGCCAGAACACTGAAGCTTTCTTT.

V and J are TRBV6-5 and TRBJ1-2, with D perhaps matching TRBD1 (6 bases). CDR1 is MNHEY, CDR2 SVGAGI, per germline. V was trimmed by 5 bases and J by 8 bases, leaving 21 bases between them. CDR3 length: 15 amino acids. The DNA for the CDR3 is TGTGCCAGCAGTGACGCTCTCAGGGGTCGGGAGGGCTACACCTTC. Amino acid sequence: CASSDALRGREGYTF.

Of note for this clonotype: At one boundary the junction diverges from the germline segment, which might be a read error. V and J are TRBV5-1 and TRBJ2-3, with TRBD1 matching over 8 bases. The CDR3 spans 15 residues. Per the germline V gene, CDR1 is SGHRS and CDR2 is YFSETQ. DNA for the CDR3: TGCGCCAGCAGCTCGGGACAGGTTGTTGCAGATAAGCAGTATTTT. This gives the protein CASSSGQVVADKQYF.

In its sample, this clonotype was seen a few times. This sequence joins TRBV29-1 and TRBJ1-2; D is perhaps TRBD1 (5 bases). V lost 3 bases to trimming and J lost 6 bases, with 17 bases between them. The CDR3 sequence is 14 residues long. Germline values: CDR1 SQVTM, CDR2 ANQGSEA. The CDR3 DNA reads as TGCAGCGTTGATGGAGGGGCAGCTTTCGATGGCTACACCTTC. Its protein is CSVDGGAAFDGYTF.

This clonotype was seen only a few times. The genes are TRBV6-1 and TRBJ1-2; the D is unclear. Germline V gives CDR1 MNHNS, CDR2 SASEGT. V was trimmed by 8 bases and J by 2 bases, leaving 12 bases between them. This CDR3 comprises 13 residues. CDR3 in DNA: TGTGCCAGCCGACCGGACGCAAACTATGGCTACACCTTC. Its protein product is CASRPDANYGYTF.

This clonotype was detected a few times. The rearrangement uses TRBV14 and TRBJ2-3, with D unresolved. V lost 1 base and J 5 bases, leaving 7 bases between the germline ends. CDR3 size: 13 residues. Germline values: CDR1 SGHDN, CDR2 FVKESK. The CDR3 coding sequence is TGTGCCAGCAGCCAAGGCCTGATAGATACGCAGTATTTT. Residues: CASSQGLIDTQYF.

This clonotype was detected only a few times. The rearrangement uses TRBV21-1 and TRBJ1-1. TRBV21-1 is described as a pseudogene. This CDR3 contains 15 residues. The CDR3 DNA follows: TGTGCCAGCAGCGCGGTTCAACCGGGACTTTTCGAAGCTTTCTTT. It translates to CASSAVQPGLFEAFF.

The chain links TRBV12-3 or TRBV12-4 to TRBJ2-7, with D perhaps TRBD1 or TRBD2 (6 bases each). CDR3 size: 13 residues. V was pared by 7 bases and J by 1 base, with 11 bases between. The CDR3 reads CASTGGTSYEQYF. DNA for the CDR3: TGTGCCAGCACCGGCGGGACATCCTACGAGCAGTACTTC.

The genes are TRBV6-1 and TRBJ2-7; D gene uncertain. The V end lost 2 bases, the J end lost 7 bases, and 9 bases lay between the germline ends. Germline V lookup: CDR1 MNHNS, CDR2 SASEGT. This CDR3 is 12 amino acids long. CDR3 in DNA: TGTGCCAGCAGTGAAACGGATATGGAGCAGTACTTC. It specifies CASSETDMEQYF.

This clonotype was seen at least ten times. This chain's CDR3 is CSGTSGRLLDTQYF. CDR3 bases: TGCAGCGGGACTAGCGGGAGGTTGTTAGATACGCAGTATTTT. V is TRBV29-1 and J is TRBJ2-3, with 14 bases lining up with TRBD2. CDR1 and CDR2 (germline): SQVTM, ANQGSEA. The CDR3 has 14 residues. The V gene end was trimmed by 7 bases and the J gene end by 5 bases; junction bases not matched to a gene: 5.

The rearrangement joins TRBV6-1 to TRBJ1-1, with 11 positions matching TRBD1. CDR3 length: 14 residues. The ends lost 7 bases at V and 4 bases at J; junction bases unmatched: 5. Germline CDR1 MNHNS, CDR2 SASEGT. This chain's CDR3 is CASTRTGGVTEAFF. As DNA, the CDR3 is TGTGCCAGCACGCGGACAGGGGGCGTCACTGAAGCTTTCTTT.

This clonotype was seen many times. CDR3 sequence (DNA): TGTGCCATCAGTGATTCGGGGGGCCGAGAGACCCAGTACTTC. Encoded protein: CAISDSGGRETQYF. The chain recombines TRBV10-3 with TRBJ2-5, with a possible D match to TRBD2 (7 bases). Germline V gene data show CDR1 as ENHRY and CDR2 as SYGVKD. V was cut by 3 bases and J by 4 bases, with 12 bases left in between. The CDR3 is made up of 14 amino acids.

This chain links TRBV14 with TRBJ2-1; the D is unclear. The CDR3 covers 14 residues. In germline, CDR1 is SGHDN, CDR2 FVKESK. The ends were cut back, 3 bases at V and 7 bases at J, with 13 bases in the middle. CDR3 DNA: TGTGCCAGCAGCCAGCTGGGCCCCAGGAATGAGCAGTTCTTC. It translates to CASSQLGPRNEQFF.

This chain links TRBV3-1 with TRBJ2-1, with 12 bases identical to TRBD2. The CDR3 runs 17 residues. Germline V gene lookup returns CDR1 LGHDT and CDR2 YNNKEL (reference sequence). Trimming took 2 bases from V and 4 from J; bases not matched to a gene: 6. The CDR3 region has the DNA TGTGCCAGCAGCCAACGGAGGACTAGCGGGGTTTACAATGAGCAGTTCTTC. This codes for CASSQRRTSGVYNEQFF.

This clonotype was seen more than once but under ten times. V gene TRBV3-1 combines with J gene TRBJ2-1, with TRBD1 matching over 9 bases. J gave up 8 bases and V 1 base, and 6 bases lay outside the gene matches. The CDR3 has 15 amino acids. Germline V gene data show CDR1 as LGHDT and CDR2 as YNNKEL (reference sequence). The CDR3 DNA reads TGTGCCAGCAGCCAAGCCGGGACAGGGACTCATGAGCAGTTCTTC. This encodes CASSQAGTGTHEQFF.

The rearrangement joins TRBV9 to TRBJ2-3; TRBD2 is a possible D gene (7 bases). Per the germline V gene, CDR1 is SGDLS and CDR2 is YYNGEE. Trimming stripped 3 bases from V and 6 bases from J, with 20 bases between. The CDR3 contains 16 residues. This CDR3 is CASSAQEGGRVDTQYF. The CDR3 DNA is TGTGCCAGCAGCGCCCAGGAGGGGGGGCGTGTGGATACGCAGTATTTT.

This clonotype was picked up a small number of times. V is TRBV6-5 and J is TRBJ1-2, with a possible D match to TRBD1 (6 bases). CDR3 length equals 15 residues. Between the trimmed V and J ends, which lost 0 bases and 0 bases, there was a span of 8 bases. The germline CDR1 and CDR2 sequences are MNHEY and SVGAGI. This chain's CDR3 is CASSYSQGTNYGYTF. For the CDR3, the DNA is TGTGCCAGCAGTTACTCACAGGGAACTAACTATGGCTACACCTTC.

The CDR3 here is CASSPGVVTGGFGSTQYF. CDR3 coding DNA: TGTGCCAGCAGTCCAGGCGTAGTCACGGGGGGCTTTGGTAGTACGCAGTATTTT. The chain employs TRBV27 and TRBJ2-3, with a possible D match to TRBD2 (7 bases). There are 18 residues in the CDR3. V lost 5 bases to trimming and J lost 8 bases, with 29 bases between them. Germline values: CDR1 MNHEY, CDR2 SMNVEV (reference sequence).

The chain has TRBV11-2 and TRBJ1-2; D remains unclear. V was cut by 5 bases and J by 4 bases, with 17 bases left in between. The CDR3 is 15 amino acids. CDR1 SGHAT and CDR2 FQNNGV come from the germline V gene. The CDR3: CASSRDGDLGYGYTF. In nucleotides, the CDR3 is TGTGCCAGCAGCAGAGACGGGGATTTGGGCTATGGCTACACCTTC.

The J gene is TRBJ2-1, the V gene TRBV20-1; 12 nucleotides align to TRBD2. Trimming cost V 2 bases and J 6 bases; bases outside gene matches: 5. Germline lookup yields CDR1 DFQATT and CDR2 SNEGSKA (reference sequence). This CDR3 contains 15 residues. CDR3 sequence: CSARLPSGGANEQFF. The CDR3 coding sequence is TGCAGTGCTAGACTACCTAGCGGGGGGGCCAATGAGCAGTTCTTC.

The chain uses TRBV11-2 and TRBJ2-5, with no clear D. CDR1 and CDR2 (germline): SGHAT, FQNNGV. CDR3 length: 13 residues. The V and J ends lost 7 bases and 5 bases respectively, with 14 bases between them. The CDR3 region has the DNA TGTGCCAGCACCGACACATCCTGGGAGACCCAGTACTTC. This codes for CASTDTSWETQYF.

V and J are TRBV2 and TRBJ1-5; D not resolved. V lost 1 base and J 0 bases, leaving 7 bases between the germline ends. Germline-derived CDR1 and CDR2 are SNHLY and FYNNEI. The CDR3 contains 15 residues. The CDR3 region is CASSEELYSNQPQHF. The CDR3 nucleotides read TGTGCCAGCAGTGAAGAGTTATATAGCAATCAGCCCCAGCATTTT.